The present T cell receptor (beta chain) was sequenced within a study of T cells in narcolepsy (dated by TCRdb to between 2017 and 2018). In terms of the full investigation: Healthy control donors were enrolled in the study alongside patients who had narcolepsy type 1 or type 2 (NT1, NT2). To look for autoreactive T cells in narcolepsy patients that target self-antigens of hypocretin neurons (hypocretin, TRIB2), the study used TCR Vbeta sequencing to follow clonotypes in blood and CSF.

For TCR Vbeta sequencing, memory CD4+ T cells were sorted ex vivo from the peripheral blood of narcolepsy patients and healthy controls. The germline V gene supplies CDR1 SGHVS and CDR2 FNYEAQ. Clipping removes 4 bases from V and 3 bases from J, with 9 as the unmatched junction base count. The CDR3 spans 15 residues, from the cysteine through the phenylalanine. Only the CDR3 part of the read is kept: 45 bases, read in frame from the first base. Worth noting for this clone: Its antigen is not yet known. No much larger clone exists at a distance of one base, and base qualities are not known.

The library was generated by the immunoSEQ multiplex PCR assay. TCRdb re-hosts the immuneACCESS table, in-frame sequences only. Its copies lack some clones; in the studies checked, an unresolved V gene accounts for under half of them, and the cause for the rest is not known. In all, the sample holds 26,000 or so clones, and 75% to 80% of those were seen once. The top ten clonotypes cover about 3.4% of the sample. Paper-wide results and their limitations: Patients and controls had similar numbers of sequenced blood memory CD4+ clonotypes, with averages of roughly 38,000 in patients and some 35,000 in controls. Autoreactive clonotypes were reported to be detected serially in the blood of the same patients and of different patients, but not in the blood of healthy controls. Plots comparing CSF and blood CD4+ T cell clonotypes from the same patient highlighted HCRT-specific and TRIB2-specific autoreactive clonotypes. Some blood memory CD4+ repertoires from patients and controls contained no sequences matching autoreactive T cell clones.

The rearranged segments are TRBV7-6 and TRBJ2-7; 7 of the junction bases match TRBD2. The specimen sequenced was CD45RA- memory CD4+ T cells from PBMCs. The cell subset or site label of this sample denotes: memory T cells sorted ex vivo from peripheral blood. This clonotype was sampled from a human donor with narcolepsy. The DNA is as follows: TGTGCCAGCAGCTCGATTACCGGGGGGTACTACGAGCAGTACTTC. This is translated as CASSSITGGYYEQYF. Here the CDR3 is joined to the reference TRBV7-6 and TRBJ2-7 genes, and the full variable domain is: GAGVSQSPRYKVTKRGQDVALRCDPISGHVSLYWYRQALGQGPEFLTYFNYEAQQDKSGLPNDRFSAERPEGSISTLTIQRTEQRDSAMYRCASSSITGGYYEQYFGPGTRLTVT.